The rows below give T cell receptor beta chains drawn from one sample of a study of blood T cell repertoires in COVID-19. The method was immunoSEQ multiplex PCR; TCRdb's version includes in-frame clones alone and lacks a portion of them. Of approximately 170,000 clones in the sample, around nine tenths were seen once. The sample consisted of peripheral blood. The receptors shown here come from a man younger than 35 with active or convalescent COVID-19. Both conserved end residues are part of each CDR3. D genes are given only for firm matches. Not all rows give a size; the values are once, few, many and, for expanded clones, a class.

abundance,d_gene,v_gene,j_gene,CDR3aa,CDR3nt
NA,NA,TRBV6-5,TRBJ2-1,CASRAQVEWNEQFF,TGTGCCAGCAGAGCACAGGTCGAATGGAATGAGCAGTTCTTC
many,TRBD1,TRBV3-1/TRBV3-2,TRBJ2-1,CASSQDWTGVYEQFF,TGTGCCAGCAGCCAAGATTGGACAGGGGTGTATGAGCAGTTCTTC
NA,TRBD1,TRBV27,TRBJ1-4,CASSAGQGAGGKLFF,TGTGCCAGCAGTGCCGGACAGGGGGCAGGCGGAAAACTGTTTTTT
NA,TRBD1,TRBV4-1,TRBJ1-6,CASSQDISQGAPPLHF,TGCGCCAGCAGCCAAGATATTTCGCAGGGGGCACCACCCCTCCACTTT
NA,NA,TRBV29-1,TRBJ1-4,CSVEGREGEKLFF,TGCAGCGTGGAGGGACGGGAGGGCGAAAAACTGTTTTTT
NA,TRBD1,TRBV18,TRBJ2-5,CASSPRPGGAETQYF,TGTGCCAGCTCACCACGCCCAGGGGGCGCGGAGACCCAGTACTTC
NA,NA,TRBV27,TRBJ1-6,CASSLKVQGPEYNSPLHF,TGTGCCAGCAGTTTAAAAGTTCAGGGGCCGGAGTATAATTCACCCCTCCACTTT
once,NA,TRBV5-1,TRBJ2-3,CASSFSTDTQYF,TGCGCCAGCAGCTTTTCTACGGATACGCAGTATTTT
NA,NA,TRBV19,TRBJ2-2,CASSIGQGAGELFF,TGTGCCAGTAGTATAGGGCAGGGCGCCGGGGAGCTGTTTTTT
NA,TRBD2,TRBV6-5,TRBJ2-1,CASSPLAGVLNEQFF,TGTGCCAGCAGTCCACTAGCGGGAGTCCTCAATGAGCAGTTCTTC
NA,NA,TRBV2,TRBJ1-4,CASSDPGNNEKLFF,TGTGCCAGCAGCGATCCCGGGAACAATGAAAAACTGTTTTTT
NA,NA,TRBV25-1,TRBJ1-2,CASSEPGQGLYGYTF,TGTGCCAGCAGTGAGCCGGGCCAGGGTCTATATGGCTACACCTTC
NA,NA,TRBV7-9,TRBJ1-1,CASSSVTVNTEAFF,TGTGCCAGCAGCTCCGTGACAGTTAACACTGAAGCTTTCTTT
NA,TRBD2,TRBV24-1,TRBJ2-1,CATSDWTSISEQFF,TGTGCCACCAGTGATTGGACTAGCATCAGTGAGCAGTTCTTC
NA,NA,TRBV9,TRBJ1-1,CASSVYRGQNTEAFF,TGTGCCAGCAGCGTATACCGCGGTCAGAACACTGAAGCTTTCTTT
NA,TRBD2,TRBV3-1/TRBV3-2,TRBJ2-1,CATGRSSYNEQFF,TGTGCCACCGGGAGGAGCTCCTACAATGAGCAGTTCTTC
NA,NA,TRBV5-1,TRBJ1-6,CAITMGGLNSPLHF,TGCGCCATCACTATGGGGGGACTTAATTCACCCCTCCACTTT
NA,TRBD1,TRBV29-1,TRBJ1-6,CSVSFGQDNSPLHF,TGCAGCGTTTCCTTTGGACAGGATAATTCACCCCTCCACTTT
NA,NA,TRBV10-3,TRBJ2-1,CAISDPGGGGNEQFF,TGTGCCATCAGTGACCCCGGAGGGGGGGGGAATGAGCAGTTCTTC
NA,TRBD2,TRBV30,TRBJ2-7,CAWSGREAGEQYF,TGTGCCTGGAGTGGGCGGGAGGCCGGCGAGCAGTACTTC
NA,TRBD1,TRBV30,TRBJ1-2,CVGGDYGYTF,TGTGTAGGGGGCGACTATGGCTACACCTTC
NA,NA,TRBV7-9,TRBJ2-1,CASSLIRSEQFF,TGTGCCAGCAGCTTAATCCGGTCCGAGCAGTTCTTC